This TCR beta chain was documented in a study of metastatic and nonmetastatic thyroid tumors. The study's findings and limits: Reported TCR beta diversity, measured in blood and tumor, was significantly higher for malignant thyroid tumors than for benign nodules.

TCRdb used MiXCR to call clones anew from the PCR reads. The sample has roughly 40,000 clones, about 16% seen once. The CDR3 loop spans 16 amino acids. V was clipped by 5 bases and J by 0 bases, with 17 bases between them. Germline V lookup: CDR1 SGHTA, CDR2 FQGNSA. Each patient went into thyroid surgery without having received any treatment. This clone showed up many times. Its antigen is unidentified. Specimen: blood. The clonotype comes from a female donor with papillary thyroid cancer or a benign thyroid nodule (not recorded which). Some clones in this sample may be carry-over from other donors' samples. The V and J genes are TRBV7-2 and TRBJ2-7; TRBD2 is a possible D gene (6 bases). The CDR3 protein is CASSTPPLASSYEQYF. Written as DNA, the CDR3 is TGTGCCAGCAGCACCCCCCCCCTAGCGAGCTCCTACGAGCAGTACTTC.